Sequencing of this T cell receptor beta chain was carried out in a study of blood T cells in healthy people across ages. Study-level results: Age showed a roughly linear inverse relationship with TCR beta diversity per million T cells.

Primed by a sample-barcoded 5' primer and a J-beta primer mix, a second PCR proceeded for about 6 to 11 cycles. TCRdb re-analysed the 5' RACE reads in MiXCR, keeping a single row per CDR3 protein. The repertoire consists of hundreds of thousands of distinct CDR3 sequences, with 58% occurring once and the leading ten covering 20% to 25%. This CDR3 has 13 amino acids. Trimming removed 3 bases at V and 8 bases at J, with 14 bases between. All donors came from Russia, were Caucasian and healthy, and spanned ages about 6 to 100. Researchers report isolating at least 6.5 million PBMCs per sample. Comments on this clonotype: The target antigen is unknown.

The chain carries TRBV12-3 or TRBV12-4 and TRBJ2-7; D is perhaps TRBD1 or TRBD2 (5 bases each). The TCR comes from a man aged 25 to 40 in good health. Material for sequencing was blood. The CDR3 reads CASSLTLKGQQYF. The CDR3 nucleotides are TGTGCCAGCAGTTTGACCCTGAAGGGACAGCAGTACTTC.